This TCR beta chain was sequenced for a study of blood T cell repertoires in COVID-19 (dated by TCRdb to 2019 to 2021). A note on the overall study: The collaborator samples originated in the United States, Italy and Spain and spanned the acute and convalescent phases of COVID-19. Samples came from the ongoing ImmuneRACE study (first 160 participants) plus 1,254 subjects from 6 global collaborators. A de-identified subject ID, COVID-19 status, age in years and sex were almost always included in the sample metadata. The repertoires were released in a freely available public database intended as a resource for research on the immune response to SARS-CoV-2. Deeply sampled blood TCRbeta repertoires from subjects exposed to, actively infected with, or recovered from COVID-19 were included in the dataset. The prospective study material was composed of cDNA or gDNA derived from T cells, B-cell-depleted T cells, or PBMCs. Where available, HLA class I and class II types were taken from metadata supplied by the sample provider and were not determined by assay-based typing. Study-wide conclusions, independent of this receptor: The amount of clinical and demographic metadata varied by source and participant and was provided uncurated.

TCRbeta CDR3 regions were amplified from genomic DNA using the immunoSEQ Assay, a bias-controlled multiplex PCR. In the original analysis: The number of nucleated cells in each sample was estimated from the amplification of reference gene primers within the assay. Sequence reads were collapsed and filtered to measure the absolute abundance of every unique TCRbeta CDR3 rearrangement. For each sample, productive Simpson clonality was calculated as the square root of Simpson's diversity index across productive rearrangements. Not all clones reach the TCRdb copy of this immuneACCESS table, which keeps in-frame sequences only. Checked studies attribute under half of the gap to unresolved V genes and leave the rest unexplained. V and J calls and clone size are copied from that table; D and trimming were computed from the DNA. The sample profile shows over 200,000 clones; around nine tenths of them were found once. The ten largest clones take up 3.7% of the sample.

In the prospective study, participants were roughly 18 to 100 years old, resided in 24 geographic areas of the United States, and were enrolled through a virtual design. In the prospective study, participants were assigned to cohorts based on the clinical history participants reported in a screening survey and a study questionnaire. Exposed participants had been in contact, within 2 weeks of entering the study, with a person who had a PCR-confirmed or clinician-diagnosed case of COVID-19. In the prospective study, whole blood, serum and a nasopharyngeal or oropharyngeal swab were collected from each participant by mobile phlebotomists. Additional blood draws and questionnaires over an approximately two-month period could optionally be provided by prospective study participants. Prospective study blood samples were shipped either frozen or at room temperature before DNA extraction. Concerning this clone itself: Its antigen target is currently unknown. The input lacks base qualities; no much larger clone sits a single base away.

The sequencing input was PBMCs or T cells enriched from blood (not recorded which). This clonotype originated in a woman in her 30s who had been exposed to COVID-19.

Here the CDR3 is given as CASSLSEEGQSPYEQYF. The DNA reads as follows: TGTGCCAGCAGCTTGTCGGAGGAGGGACAGTCACCCTACGAGCAGTACTTC. Recombination joined TRBV5-5 with TRBJ2-7; perhaps TRBD1 is the D gene, with 7 bases matching. Per the germline V gene (reference sequence), SGHKS is the CDR1 and YYEKEE is the CDR2. From the cysteine up to the phenylalanine, the CDR3 has a length of 17 residues. This entry keeps only the CDR3 DNA: 51 bases, framed from base 1. Relative to germline, V is 1 base shorter and J is 2 bases shorter, with 19 bases between their ends.